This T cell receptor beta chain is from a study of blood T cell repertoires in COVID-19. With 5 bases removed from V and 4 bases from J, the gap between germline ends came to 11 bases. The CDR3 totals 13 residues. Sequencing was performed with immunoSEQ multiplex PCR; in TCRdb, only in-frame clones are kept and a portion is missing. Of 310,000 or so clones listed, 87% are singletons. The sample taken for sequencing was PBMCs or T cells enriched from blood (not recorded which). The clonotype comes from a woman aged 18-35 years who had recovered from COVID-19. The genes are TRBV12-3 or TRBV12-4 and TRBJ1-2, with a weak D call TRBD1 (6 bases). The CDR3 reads CASSTDRSYGYTF. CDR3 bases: TGTGCCAGCAGTACCGACAGGAGCTATGGCTACACCTTC.